The source of this T cell receptor beta chain is a study of T cells in tuberculosis. The time point: new active TB diagnosis, blood taken before or within 7 days of starting treatment. Only in-frame clones appear in the TCRdb table, and some are missing; sequencing was by immunoSEQ multiplex PCR. The table lists about 49,000 clones, 90% to 95% of them singletons, with about 1.5% in the top ten. The germline CDR1 and CDR2 sequences are SGHRS and YFSETQ. V was trimmed by 0 bases and J by 0 bases, leaving 7 bases between them. This CDR3 is 15 amino acids long. The receptor comes from an adult with tuberculosis. This chain connects TRBV5-1 to TRBJ1-5, with no clear D. The sample was PBMCs, taken at tuberculosis diagnosis. CDR3 residues: CASSLGGSSNQPQHF. Here the CDR3 DNA reads TGCGCCAGCAGCTTGGGAGGAAGTAGCAATCAGCCCCAGCATTTT.